The 21 T cell receptor beta chains below were found in one sample sequenced in a study of T cells in localized non-small cell lung cancer. Repertoires were generated with immunoSEQ multiplex PCR, while TCRdb's copy carries only in-frame clones and drops some. The data contain more than 70,000 clones, 70% to 90% of them singletons. Sequenced material: peripheral blood, taken before any cancer treatment. The source is a man between 35 and 75 years old with stage I lung adenocarcinoma.

This clone appeared a few times. The chain carries TRBV5-4 and TRBJ1-4; D uncertain. The V end was cut by 0 bases, the J end by 3 bases, with 6 bases between. Germline-derived CDR1 and CDR2 are SGHNT and YYREEE (reference sequence). The CDR3 has 14 amino acids. The CDR3 coding sequence is TGTGCCAGCAGCTTGGACACGTCTAATGAAAAACTGTTTTTT. Translation gives CASSLDTSNEKLFF. The entire variable domain, with the rest obtained from reference TRBV5-4 and TRBJ1-4, is as follows: ETGVTQSPTHLIKTRGQQVTLRCSSQSGHNTVSWYQQALGQGPQFIFQYYREEENGRGNFPPRFSGLQFPNYSSELNVNALELDDSALYLCASSLDTSNEKLFFGSGTQLSVL.

The rearrangement joins TRBV15 to TRBJ1-1; D possibly corresponds to TRBD1 (6 bases). The CDR3 has 16 amino acids. CDR1 LNHNV and CDR2 YYDKDF come from the germline V gene (reference sequence). The ends were cut back, 3 bases at V and 7 bases at J, with 21 bases in the middle. This CDR3 is CATSSPGAQFGGEAFF. CDR3 nucleotide sequence: TGTGCCACCAGCAGCCCAGGGGCCCAATTTGGGGGTGAAGCTTTCTTT.

The chain recombines TRBV6-5 with TRBJ1-2; D might be TRBD1 (6 bases). The germline gives CDR1 MNHEY, CDR2 SVGAGI. The V gene lost 6 bases and the J gene lost 8 bases, with 19 bases spanning the gap. This CDR3 contains 14 residues. The CDR3 reads CASSPLQGSWGYTF. CDR3 DNA sequence: TGTGCCAGCAGCCCACTGCAGGGGTCCTGGGGCTACACCTTC.

This clone appeared once. The V gene is TRBV7-9, the J gene TRBJ2-7; D remains unclear. CDR1 and CDR2 (germline): SEHNR, FQNEAQ (reference sequence). The length of the CDR3 is 14 residues. Trimming shortened V by 1 base and J by 5 bases, and 12 bases separated the two germline ends. CDR3 coding DNA: TGTGCCAGCAGCTTAGTCATAGGTGGGGACGAGCAGTACTTC. This gives the protein CASSLVIGGDEQYF.

This sequence joins TRBV2 and TRBJ1-5; 10 positions match TRBD1. V was clipped by 6 bases and J by 6 bases; unmatched bases: 11. The CDR3 spans 16 residues. CDR1 and CDR2 (germline): SNHLY, FYNNEI. The CDR3 coding sequence is TGTGCCAGCAGGTACTCCGGGACAGGGGCGATTCAGCCCCAGCATTTT. Translation gives CASRYSGTGAIQPQHF.

The V and J genes are TRBV5-1 and TRBJ2-3; tentative D call: TRBD1 (6 bases). The germline V gene encodes CDR1 SGHRS and CDR2 YFSETQ. The V gene lost 2 bases and the J gene lost 6 bases, with 16 bases spanning the gap. The CDR3 runs to 15 residues. The CDR3 spells CASSLQGGEGDTQYF. The CDR3 DNA is TGCGCCAGCAGCTTACAGGGTGGCGAGGGGGATACGCAGTATTTT.

V is TRBV27 and J is TRBJ2-5; 8 bases match TRBD1. Germline trimming cut 6 bases from V and 4 bases from J; bases unmatched to any gene: 7. CDR3 length equals 14 residues. Germline V gives CDR1 MNHEY, CDR2 SMNVEV (reference sequence). CDR3 DNA: TGTGCCAGCAGGAGGGACAGGAGTGCAGAGACCCAGTACTTC. Amino acids: CASRRDRSAETQYF.

The V call is TRBV2, the J call TRBJ2-4, with 12 bases identical to TRBD1. This CDR3 contains 16 residues. CDR1 is SNHLY, CDR2 FYNNEI, per germline. The trim removed 4 bases at V and 8 bases at J, leaving 9 bases unmatched. This CDR3 reads CASSGTGQGASDIQYF. The DNA for the CDR3 is TGTGCCAGCAGTGGAACGGGACAGGGGGCGTCGGACATTCAGTACTTC.

This chain connects TRBV28 to TRBJ1-5, with TRBD1 matching 10 bases. V trimming: 5 bases; J trimming: 3 bases; junction bases outside the gene matches: 4. Germline lookup yields CDR1 MDHEN and CDR2 SYDVKM. The CDR3 runs 15 residues. The CDR3 is CASSGTGAPNQPQHF. For the CDR3, the DNA is TGTGCCAGCAGTGGGACAGGGGCCCCCAATCAGCCCCAGCATTTT.

The rearrangement links TRBV10-1 to TRBJ2-7; 10 bases are shared with TRBD2. Germline CDR1 and CDR2: WNHNN and SYGVQD (reference sequence). This CDR3 is 16 amino acids long. The trim removed 4 bases at V and 0 bases at J, leaving 6 bases unmatched. In nucleotides, the CDR3 is TGCGCCAGCAGTGGACTAGCGGGCGCTAACTCCTACGAGCAGTACTTC. Translation: CASSGLAGANSYEQYF.

V is TRBV19 and J is TRBJ2-1, with 8 bases lining up with TRBD2. With 5 bases clipped from V and 8 bases from J, the junction kept 5 bases outside the gene matches. Germline CDR1 and CDR2: LNHDA and SQIVND (reference sequence). The CDR3 extends over 13 amino acids. The CDR3 is CASSSAGGYEQFF. CDR3 bases: TGTGCCAGTAGTTCGGCGGGAGGCTATGAGCAGTTCTTC.

The genes are TRBV27 and TRBJ2-1, with D possibly being TRBD1 (6 bases). V was pared by 3 bases and J by 0 bases, with 12 bases between. This CDR3 region has 16 residues. The germline gives CDR1 MNHEY, CDR2 SMNVEV (reference sequence). For the CDR3, the DNA is TGTGCCAGCAGTTTTGCGGACAGAATCTCCTACAATGAGCAGTTCTTC. Its protein product is CASSFADRISYNEQFF.

J is TRBJ1-4 and V is TRBV28, with D unclear. Deletions cut 5 bases from V and 3 bases from J, with 10 bases between. This CDR3 has 14 residues. The germline V gene encodes CDR1 MDHEN and CDR2 SYDVKM. This CDR3 reads CASSPTLPNEKLFF. In DNA, the CDR3 is TGTGCCAGCAGTCCTACCCTTCCTAATGAAAAACTGTTTTTT. Full variable domain (rest looked up from reference TRBV28 and TRBJ1-4): DVKVTQSSRYLVKRTGEKVFLECVQDMDHENMFWYRQDPGLGLRLIYFSYDVKMKEKGDIPEGYSVSREKKERFSLILESASTNQTSMYLCASSPTLPNEKLFFGSGTQLSVL.

The J gene is TRBJ2-3, the V gene TRBV15; D possibly matches TRBD1 or TRBD2 (5 bases each). This CDR3 comprises 18 residues. V lost 5 bases to trimming and J lost 4 bases, with 25 bases between them. Germline CDR1 and CDR2: LNHNV and YYDKDF (reference sequence). The chain's CDR3 is CATSHNLGVGGRADTQYF. In DNA, the CDR3 is TGTGCCACCAGCCATAACCTGGGGGTAGGAGGACGGGCAGATACGCAGTATTTT.

This clone was counted a few times. This chain links TRBV29-1 with TRBJ1-2, with TRBD1 matching over 10 bases. Germline CDR1 reads SQVTM; CDR2 reads ANQGSEA. The CDR3 covers 14 residues. V shed 7 bases, J shed 5 bases, and the junction held 10 bases outside the gene matches. CDR3 nucleotide sequence: TGCAGCGGGTCGACAGGGGGCGCCAGTTATGGCTACACCTTC. It translates to CSGSTGGASYGYTF.

This clone was seen just once. This sequence joins TRBV7-2 and TRBJ1-1; D might be TRBD1 (6 bases). Germline assignment: CDR1 SGHTA and CDR2 FQGNSA. This CDR3 is 14 amino acids long. Trimming removed 5 bases at V and 5 bases at J, with 15 bases between. CDR3 DNA sequence: TGTGCCAGCAGCCGTCTGACAGGACGAACTGAAGCTTTCTTT. Its protein is CASSRLTGRTEAFF. The full variable domain, completed using reference TRBV7-2 and TRBJ1-1, is GAGVSQSPSNKVTEKGKDVELRCDPISGHTALYWYRQSLGQGLEFLIYFQGNSAPDKSGLPSDRFSAERTGGSVSTLTIQRTQQEDSAVYLCASSRLTGRTEAFFGQGTRLTVV.

The rearrangement uses TRBV5-1 and TRBJ1-1, with a weak D call TRBD1 (5 bases). The CDR3 is made up of 14 amino acids. Germline-derived CDR1 and CDR2 are SGHRS and YFSETQ. Trimming shortened V by 5 bases and J by 5 bases, and 16 bases separated the two germline ends. In DNA form, the CDR3 reads TGCGCCAGCAGTACAAGTCTTGGGGGAACTGAAGCTTTCTTT. Translating gives CASSTSLGGTEAFF.

The chain has TRBV19 and TRBJ1-2, with D unclear. This CDR3 is 13 amino acids long. The V and J ends lost 5 bases and 2 bases respectively, with 9 bases between them. Germline loops: CDR1 LNHDA, CDR2 SQIVND (reference sequence). In nucleotides, the CDR3 is TGTGCCAGTAGTTTCGGGCCAAACTATGGCTACACCTTC. Its protein is CASSFGPNYGYTF.

This clone has a handful of counts. V is TRBV6-1 and J is TRBJ2-1; TRBD2 matches at 10 bases. This CDR3 is built from 16 residues. The trim removed 4 bases at V and 2 bases at J, leaving 5 bases unmatched. Germline V gene lookup returns CDR1 MNHNS and CDR2 SASEGT. In DNA form, the CDR3 reads TGTGCCAGCAGTGGTGCCCTAGCGGGAGCCTACAATGAGCAGTTCTTC. It specifies CASSGALAGAYNEQFF.

The genes are TRBV5-1 and TRBJ2-1, with TRBD2 matching 10 bases. CDR3 size: 15 residues. The V and J ends lost 0 bases and 6 bases, in that order; junction bases with no gene match: 3. Germline V gene lookup returns CDR1 SGHRS and CDR2 YFSETQ. CDR3 bases: TGCGCCAGCAGCTTGGAACTAGCGGGGCTCAATGAGCAGTTCTTC. Protein: CASSLELAGLNEQFF.

The chain carries TRBV27 and TRBJ2-7; no clear D. This CDR3 comprises 12 residues. Trimming pared 9 bases from V and 6 bases from J, leaving 15 bases between. Per the germline V gene, CDR1 is MNHEY and CDR2 is SMNVEV (reference sequence). CDR3 in DNA: TGTGCCAGTAGACCTCGTTTGGGCGAGCAGTACTTC. Its translation is CASRPRLGEQYF.